This T cell receptor beta chain came from a study of blood T cells in healthy people across ages. The study, taken as a whole, reports: Measured against age, TCR beta diversity per million T cells decreased in a roughly linear manner. Across samples, TCR beta diversity tracked strongly with naive T cell percentage. Comparison with aged donors showed that long-lived donors had more naive CD4+ cells and higher diversity.

The use of a sample-barcoded 5' primer and a J-beta primer mix characterized a second PCR of about 7 to 12 cycles. Tags on each cDNA molecule came from a template-switch adaptor with 12 random nucleotides. TCRdb itself ran the 5' RACE reads through MiXCR, one entry per CDR3 protein. The sample lists about 400,000 distinct CDR3 sequences; about 49% were seen once. This clonotype was observed a single time. The antigen remains unidentified. Germline loops: CDR1 SGHTA, CDR2 FQGNSA. This CDR3 comprises 16 residues. The germline V and J ends were trimmed by 3 bases and 4 bases, with 16 bases remaining between them.

This chain uses TRBV7-2 with TRBJ1-5, with D perhaps matching TRBD1 (5 bases). The sequence was collected from a man in his sixties in good health. The sequenced sample was blood. The DNA of the CDR3 is TGTGCCAGCAGCTTCCAGACAGCCGGCGAGAATCAGCCCCAGCATTTT. Amino acid sequence: CASSFQTAGENQPQHF.